This T cell receptor beta chain was recovered during a study of shared clonotypes between healthy human individuals (dated by TCRdb to the early 2020s). A note on the overall study: The cohort comprised two women and a few men aged 18 to 49 years. Different laboratories and diverse techniques were used to prepare libraries and sequence TCR repertoires, to increase sequencing depth and limit assay-specific biases. Per donor, leukapheresis produced somewhere between about 0.9 and 9 billion PBMCs. To estimate repertoire size and how much clonotypes are shared between individuals, the study performed deep sequencing of blood TCR repertoires from about five healthy adults.

With respect to this clone: This receptor's antigen is unknown. Base qualities are not provided; no much larger clone lies one nucleotide away.

In the germline V gene, CDR1 corresponds to SGHRS and CDR2 to YFSETQ. V is shortened by 0 bases, J by 5 bases, and the region joining them spans 8 bases. The CDR3 goes from the cysteine to the phenylalanine over 13 residues. CDR3 DNA is the only sequence kept; it has 39 bases, read in frame from the first base. Donors were healthy HIV-negative adults with no recently reported acute infections or vaccinations. Only Caucasian adults living in Nashville, Tennessee, USA were represented among the donors. For unsorted samples, roughly 91 million PBMCs were counted, and genomic DNA was extracted using the QIAamp DNA Blood Mini kit. After blood collection by leukapheresis, PBMCs were isolated using Ficoll-Histopaque density gradient centrifugation and then cryopreserved in the vapor phase of liquid nitrogen. TCR CDR3 regions were amplified from genomic DNA by multiplex PCR using the deep immunoSEQ assay. Extracted genomic DNA from each cell subset was spread evenly across all wells of several immunoSEQ 96-well plates, with each plate serving as a replicate. For unsorted PBMC, each replicate PCR was loaded with around 300 ng genomic DNA, equivalent to 25,000 to 35,000 T cell genomes. Ten immunoSEQ deep assay plates were used to sequence the unsorted PBMC genomic DNA. Purified libraries were quantified with a Qubit 3.0 fluorometer, sized on a Bioanalyzer 2100, and re-quantified with the KAPA Library Quantification kit. Each immunoSEQ 96-well plate was sequenced on its own single-read 150-cycle Illumina NextSeq 550 flow cell. Under the source paper's analysis protocol: Because the immunoSEQ output held only junctional sequences and lacked quality scores, the filtering could not match the filtering applied to full-length reads. To assign V/J genes and CDR3, sequences were annotated against IMGT germline references using PyIR, a Python wrapper for IgBLAST v1.9. Reads were filtered out if the reads had weak V/J assignments (E-value above 1e-6), no CDR3, stop codons, out-of-frame junctions, or ambiguous translated residues. A V3J clonotype was defined by an identical inferred V gene, J gene, and CDR3 amino acid sequence. To compute the percentage overlap between repertoires, the number of shared unique clonotypes was divided by the size of the smaller repertoire. Three approaches were used to assess repertoire richness: RTK rarefaction, the Chao1 estimator, and Recon v2.1 estimates of unobserved clonotypes. As stored in TCRdb, this immuneACCESS dataset retains in-frame rearrangements with V and J assigned. A fraction of the clones does not appear; measured against another copy, unresolved V genes explain less than half of the discrepancy, and the remainder lacks a known reason. V and J calls plus clone size are reproduced from that table; the DNA served to infer D and trimming. Present in this sample are hundreds of thousands of clones, around 78% of which were seen just once. The ten biggest clones cover about 12% of the sample.

What the research found in general, with its limitations: Only blood was sampled, and tissue TCR repertoires likely differ from those in blood. Based on pairwise subsampling, the degree of clonotype sharing among donors was expected to be affected by sequencing depth. The small number of donors limited the genetic and exposure-history diversity represented.

Material for sequencing was PBMCs. The sequence was collected from a woman in her thirties or forties in good health. Some clones in this sample may be carry-over from other donors' samples. The chain employs TRBV5-1 and TRBJ2-5; 5 matching bases give a weak D call of TRBD1. The nucleotide sequence reads TGCGCCAGCAGCTTGGTAGGGGATGAGACCCAGTACTTC. It specifies CASSLVGDETQYF.